Listed below are T cell receptor beta chains from one sample, sequenced in a study of identical twins. MiXCR, applied by TCRdb to the 5' RACE reads, yields one record per CDR3 protein. The repertoire has 570,000 or so distinct CDR3 sequences, nearly 10% of them found once; the top ten carry approximately 3.2%. These same data were also listed under a study on yellow fever vaccine responses in identical twins.

Sequenced input: PBMCs. The source is a woman between 18 and 30 years old in good health. Each CDR3 is given with its conserved first and last residue. The D gene is left open where the match is weak. Size values are once, few and many counts, or a class for expanded clones, and some rows have none.

size	D	V	J	DNA	CDR3
NA	NA	TRBV27	TRBJ2-7	TGTGCCAGCCAGGGGACCCCCAGCTACGAGCAGTACTTC	CASQGTPSYEQYF
many	NA	TRBV28	TRBJ2-3	TGTGCCAGCAGTTTACCCCCGGGGGCTAGCGGAGCAGATACGCAGTATTTT	CASSLPPGASGADTQYF
NA	NA	TRBV12-3/TRBV12-4	TRBJ2-1	TGTGCCAGCAGTTTTAGTCAGCGCAATGAGCAGTTCTTC	CASSFSQRNEQFF
many	TRBD1	TRBV7-3	TRBJ2-7	TGTGCCAGCAGCCCACAGGGGTCTAACGGATACGAGCAGTACTTC	CASSPQGSNGYEQYF
few	TRBD1	TRBV19	TRBJ2-5	TGTGCCAGTAGTATAGGTTCGGGGACAGAAACCCAGTACTTC	CASSIGSGTETQYF
NA	NA	TRBV5-1	TRBJ2-1	TGCGCCAGCAGCTTGGGCAGGGAGAGTGATGAGCAGTTCTTC	CASSLGRESDEQFF
NA	NA	TRBV7-9	TRBJ2-3	TGTGCCAGCAGCTACAGAGGTCAGCCCCAGTATTTT	CASSYRGQPQYF
many	NA	TRBV11-2	TRBJ2-6	TGTGCCAGCAGCTTAGGCGCCTCTGGGGCCAACGTCCTGACTTTC	CASSLGASGANVLTF
NA	NA	TRBV5-6	TRBJ2-7	TGTGCCAGCACCGAAACGGGGGGCCCCTCCTACGAGCAGTACTTC	CASTETGGPSYEQYF
NA	NA	TRBV29-1	TRBJ2-5	TGCAGCTTGAGGACCGAGACCCAGTACTTC	CSLRTETQYF
many	NA	TRBV6-1	TRBJ2-2	TGTGCCAGCAGTAAACGACTAGTAACCGGGGAGCTGTTTTTT	CASSKRLVTGELFF
few	TRBD1	TRBV18	TRBJ2-5	TGTGCCAGCTCACCGATAAACAGGGGTGAAGAGACCCAGTACTTC	CASSPINRGEETQYF
NA	TRBD1	TRBV27	TRBJ1-2	TGTGCCAGCGGAAAGGACAGGGGGCCGAGAGGCTACACCTTC	CASGKDRGPRGYTF
few	NA	TRBV2	TRBJ2-1	TGTGCCAGCAAACCGGACAGCTATGGCAATGAGCAGTTCTTC	CASKPDSYGNEQFF
NA	TRBD1	TRBV6-1	TRBJ2-5	TGTGCCAGCAGCATAGGACAGGGGAGGGAGACCCAGTACTTC	CASSIGQGRETQYF
NA	TRBD2	TRBV11-2	TRBJ2-1	TGTGCCAGCAGCTTAGTCCGCAGAGGACTAGGGAGCTCCTACAATGAGCAGTTCTTC	CASSLVRRGLGSSYNEQFF
few	TRBD2	TRBV9	TRBJ2-1	TGTGCCAGCAGCGTAGTCGCAAGCGGGGGGGCGCAGTACAATGAGCAGTTCTTC	CASSVVASGGAQYNEQFF
many	TRBD1	TRBV5-1	TRBJ1-4	TGCGCCAGCAGCCTACAGGGGGCTAGGGAAAAACTGTTTTTT	CASSLQGAREKLFF
few	NA	TRBV10-3	TRBJ1-1	TGTGCCACCATCTCGACAGTCCCTGGTGAAGCTTTCTTT	CATISTVPGEAFF
few	NA	TRBV29-1	TRBJ2-7	TGCAGCGTTGAACTTTCCTACGAGCAGTACTTC	CSVELSYEQYF
few	TRBD2	TRBV10-3	TRBJ2-5	TGTGCCATCAGTGAACTAGCGGGAGTTGTAGAGACCCAGTACTTC	CAISELAGVVETQYF
many	NA	TRBV7-9	TRBJ2-1	TGTGCCAGCAGCCGCCTCCAGGGGATTGAGCAGTTCTTC	CASSRLQGIEQFF
NA	NA	TRBV28	TRBJ2-6	TGTGCCAGCAGTTTGAAGGGGAGCATCTCTGGGGCCAACGTCCTGACTTTC	CASSLKGSISGANVLTF
many	NA	TRBV11-3	TRBJ2-5	TGTGCCAGCAGCAAAGGGATTCAAGAGACCCAGTACTTC	CASSKGIQETQYF
NA	NA	TRBV20-1	TRBJ2-7	TGCAGTGCCAATGACATCTCCTACGAGCAGTACTTC	CSANDISYEQYF
few	NA	TRBV7-2	TRBJ1-2	TGTGCCAGCAGCTTAAGATCCAACGGCTACACCTTC	CASSLRSNGYTF
once	TRBD2	TRBV27	TRBJ2-1	TGTGCCAGCAGTCGTATCCAACTAGCGGACTACATCGATGAGCAGTTCTTC	CASSRIQLADYIDEQFF
many	TRBD2	TRBV20-1	TRBJ2-3	TGCAGTGCTAGAGGCGTGGGGGTACTGCGGGGGGGAGATACGCAGTATTTT	CSARGVGVLRGGDTQYF
many	NA	TRBV2	TRBJ1-1	TGTGCCAGCCGGGACGGTGAAGCTTTCTTT	CASRDGEAFF
few	NA	TRBV6-5	TRBJ2-7	TGTGCCAGCAGTTACTACGACTCCCTCGAGCAGTACTTC	CASSYYDSLEQYF
NA	NA	TRBV7-9	TRBJ1-1	TGTGCCAGCAGCTTATCGCTAAAGGGAGGGGACACTGAAGCTTTCTTT	CASSLSLKGGDTEAFF
NA	TRBD2	TRBV7-2	TRBJ2-3	TGTGCCAGCAGCCGACTAGCGCCAGATACGCAGTATTTT	CASSRLAPDTQYF
many	TRBD1	TRBV4-2	TRBJ1-2	TGTGCCAGCAGCATCCGGGACAGGGACTATGGCTACACCTTC	CASSIRDRDYGYTF
many	TRBD2	TRBV7-9	TRBJ2-1	TGTGCCAGCAGCTTAGCGTCAGCGGGAGGGAACTACAATGAGCAGTTCTTC	CASSLASAGGNYNEQFF
many	NA	TRBV6-1	TRBJ2-5	TGTGCCAACTCTTTCGAAGCAGGGGGAGGGGGGGAGACCCAGTACTTC	CANSFEAGGGGETQYF
few	NA	TRBV3-1	TRBJ2-3	TGTGCCAGCAGCCAAGATCTGGGGACTGTGGTCACAGATACGCAGTATTTT	CASSQDLGTVVTDTQYF
NA	NA	TRBV18	TRBJ2-3	TGTGCCAGCACACCGGTAAACACAGATACGCAGTATTTT	CASTPVNTDTQYF
many	NA	TRBV28	TRBJ1-5	TGTGCCAGCAGTCGCGGTTTGGTAGGGGGAAATCAGCCCCAGCATTTT	CASSRGLVGGNQPQHF
NA	NA	TRBV6-2/TRBV6-3	TRBJ2-5	TGTGCCAGCAGCTCGGGCGCGAGAACTAAGGAGACCCAGTACTTC	CASSSGARTKETQYF
NA	TRBD1	TRBV7-6	TRBJ2-2	TGTGCCAGCAGCTTACTAGGTTCCCCAGCGGACAGGGGGACCGGGGAGCTGTTTTTT	CASSLLGSPADRGTGELFF
many	NA	TRBV12-3/TRBV12-4	TRBJ2-3	TGTGCCAGCAGTTTTCTACAGTCCGCGCAGTATTTT	CASSFLQSAQYF
NA	NA	TRBV28	TRBJ2-7	TGTGCCAGCAGCGACAGGAACTCCTACGAGCAGTACTTC	CASSDRNSYEQYF
NA	NA	TRBV7-2	TRBJ1-1	TGTGCCAGCAGCTTAGATTACACTGAAGCTTTCTTT	CASSLDYTEAFF